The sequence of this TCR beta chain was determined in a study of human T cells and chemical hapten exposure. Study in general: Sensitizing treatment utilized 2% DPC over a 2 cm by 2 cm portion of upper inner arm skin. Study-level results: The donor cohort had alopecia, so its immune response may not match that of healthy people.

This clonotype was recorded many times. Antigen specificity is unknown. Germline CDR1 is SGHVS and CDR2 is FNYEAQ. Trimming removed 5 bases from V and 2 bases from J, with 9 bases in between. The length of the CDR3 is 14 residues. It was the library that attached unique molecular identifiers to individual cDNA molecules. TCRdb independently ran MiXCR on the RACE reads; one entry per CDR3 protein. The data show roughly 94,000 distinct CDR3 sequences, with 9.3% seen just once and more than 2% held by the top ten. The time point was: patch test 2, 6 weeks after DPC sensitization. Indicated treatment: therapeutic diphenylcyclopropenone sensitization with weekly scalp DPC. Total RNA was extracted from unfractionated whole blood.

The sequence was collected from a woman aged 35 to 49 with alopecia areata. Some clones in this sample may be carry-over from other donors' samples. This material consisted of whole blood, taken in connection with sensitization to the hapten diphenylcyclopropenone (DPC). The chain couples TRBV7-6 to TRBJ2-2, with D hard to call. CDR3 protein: CASSMGTNTGELFF. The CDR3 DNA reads TGTGCCAGCAGCATGGGAACTAACACCGGGGAGCTGTTTTTT.